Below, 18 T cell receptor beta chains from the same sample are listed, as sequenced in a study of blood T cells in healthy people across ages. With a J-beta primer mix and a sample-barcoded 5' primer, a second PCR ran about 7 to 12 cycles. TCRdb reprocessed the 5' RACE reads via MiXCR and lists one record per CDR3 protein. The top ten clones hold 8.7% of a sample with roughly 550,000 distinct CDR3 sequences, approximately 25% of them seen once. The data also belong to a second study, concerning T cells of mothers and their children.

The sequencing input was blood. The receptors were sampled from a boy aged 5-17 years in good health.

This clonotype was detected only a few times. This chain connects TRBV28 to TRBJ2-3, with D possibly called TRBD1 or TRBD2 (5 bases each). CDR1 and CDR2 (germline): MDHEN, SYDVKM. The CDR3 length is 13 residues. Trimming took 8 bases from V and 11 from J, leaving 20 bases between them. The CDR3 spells CASRDGLGTQQYF. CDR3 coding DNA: TGTGCCAGCCGGGACGGTCTGGGTACGCAGCAGTATTTT.

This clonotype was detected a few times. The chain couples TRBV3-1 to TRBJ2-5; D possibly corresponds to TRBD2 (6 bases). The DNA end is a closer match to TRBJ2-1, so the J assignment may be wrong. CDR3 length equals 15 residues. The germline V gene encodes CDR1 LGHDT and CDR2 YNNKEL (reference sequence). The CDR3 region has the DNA TGTGCCAGCAACGTTCGCGGGATGAGGAACAATGAGCAGTTCTTC. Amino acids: CASNVRGMRNNEQFF.

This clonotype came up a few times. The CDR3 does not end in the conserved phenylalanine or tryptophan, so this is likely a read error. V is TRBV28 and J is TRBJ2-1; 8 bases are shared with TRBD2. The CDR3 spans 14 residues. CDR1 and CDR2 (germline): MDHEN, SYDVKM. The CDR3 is CASNLAGLYNEQFS. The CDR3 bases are TGTGCCAGCAATTTAGCGGGGCTATACAATGAGCAGTTCTCC.

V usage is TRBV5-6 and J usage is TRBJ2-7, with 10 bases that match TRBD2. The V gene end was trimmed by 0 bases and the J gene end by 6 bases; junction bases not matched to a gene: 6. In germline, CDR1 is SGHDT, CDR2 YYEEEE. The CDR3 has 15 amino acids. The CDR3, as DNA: TGTGCCAGCAGCTTGGTCACTAGCGGGAATCGCGAGCAGTACTTC. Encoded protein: CASSLVTSGNREQYF.

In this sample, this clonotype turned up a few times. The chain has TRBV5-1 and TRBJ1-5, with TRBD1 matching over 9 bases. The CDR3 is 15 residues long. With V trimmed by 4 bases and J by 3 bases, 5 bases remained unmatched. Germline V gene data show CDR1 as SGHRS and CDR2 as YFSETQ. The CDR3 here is CASSEGQGDNQPQHF. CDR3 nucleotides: TGCGCCAGCAGCGAGGGACAGGGCGACAATCAGCCCCAGCATTTT. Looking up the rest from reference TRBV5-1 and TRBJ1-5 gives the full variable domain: KAGVTQTPRYLIKTRGQQVTLSCSPISGHRSVSWYQQTPGQGLQFLFEYFSETQRNKGNFPGRFSGRQFSNSRSEMNVSTLELGDSALYLCASSEGQGDNQPQHFGDGTRLSIL.

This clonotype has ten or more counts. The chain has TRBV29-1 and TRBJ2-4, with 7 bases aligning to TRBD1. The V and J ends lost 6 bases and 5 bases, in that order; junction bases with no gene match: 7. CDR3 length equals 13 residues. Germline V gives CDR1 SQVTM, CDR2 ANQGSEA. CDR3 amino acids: CSVETGSQNIQYF. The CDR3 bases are TGCAGCGTGGAGACAGGGTCGCAAAACATTCAGTACTTC.

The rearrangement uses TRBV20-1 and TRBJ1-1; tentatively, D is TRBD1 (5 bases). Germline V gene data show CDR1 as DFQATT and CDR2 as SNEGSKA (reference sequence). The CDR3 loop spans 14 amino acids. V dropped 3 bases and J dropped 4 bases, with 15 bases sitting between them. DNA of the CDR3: TGCAGTGCTAGCCCCTGGAGGGGCGGCACTGAAGCTTTCTTT. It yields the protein CSASPWRGGTEAFF.

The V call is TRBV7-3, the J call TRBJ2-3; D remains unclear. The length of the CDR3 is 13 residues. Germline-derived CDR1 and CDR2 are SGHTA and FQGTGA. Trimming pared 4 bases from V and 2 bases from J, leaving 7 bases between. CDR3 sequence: CASSSLPTDTQYF. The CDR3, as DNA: TGTGCCAGCAGCTCCTTGCCCACAGATACGCAGTATTTT. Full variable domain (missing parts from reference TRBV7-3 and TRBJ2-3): GAGVSQTPSNKVTEKGKYVELRCDPISGHTALYWYRQSLGQGPEFLIYFQGTGAADDSGLPNDRFFAVRPEGSVSTLKIQRTERGDSAVYLCASSSLPTDTQYFGPGTRLTVL.

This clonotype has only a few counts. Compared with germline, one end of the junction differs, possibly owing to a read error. The CDR3 DNA reads as TGCGCCAGCAGCGTGGACGCCTTCTCTGGAAACACCACATATTTT. Amino acids: CASSVDAFSGNTTYF. The gene calls are TRBV5-1 and TRBJ1-3; D gene ambiguous. Per germline, CDR1 SGHRS and CDR2 YFSETQ. CDR3 size: 15 residues.

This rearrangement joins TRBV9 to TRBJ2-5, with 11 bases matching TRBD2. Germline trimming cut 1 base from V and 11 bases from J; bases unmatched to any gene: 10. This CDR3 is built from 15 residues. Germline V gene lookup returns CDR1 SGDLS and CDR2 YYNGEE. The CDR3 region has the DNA TGTGCCAGCAGCGTACAAGGACTAGCGGGCGGAGAGCAGTACTTC. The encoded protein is CASSVQGLAGGEQYF.

The CDR3: CASSQEWRDRDEKLFF. DNA for the CDR3: TGCGCCAGCAGCCAAGAGTGGAGGGACAGGGACGAAAAACTGTTTTTT. The rearrangement links TRBV4-3 to TRBJ1-4; 9 bases match TRBD1. Germline V lookup: CDR1 LGHNA, CDR2 YSLEER. After removal of 0 bases from V and 8 bases from J, the junction contained 7 bases not matched to a gene. The CDR3 spans 16 residues.

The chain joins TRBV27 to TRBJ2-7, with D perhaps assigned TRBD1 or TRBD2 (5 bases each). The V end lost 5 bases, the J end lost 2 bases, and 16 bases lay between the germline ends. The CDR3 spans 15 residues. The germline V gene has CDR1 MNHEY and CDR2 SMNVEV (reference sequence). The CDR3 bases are TGTGCCAGCAGTCCGTCGGGGACGGCGACCTACGAGCAGTACTTC. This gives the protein CASSPSGTATYEQYF.

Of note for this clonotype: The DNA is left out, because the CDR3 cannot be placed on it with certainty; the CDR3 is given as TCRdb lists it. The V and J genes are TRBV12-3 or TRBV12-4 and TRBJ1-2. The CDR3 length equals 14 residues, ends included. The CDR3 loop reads CASSLAQRWAQGTF.

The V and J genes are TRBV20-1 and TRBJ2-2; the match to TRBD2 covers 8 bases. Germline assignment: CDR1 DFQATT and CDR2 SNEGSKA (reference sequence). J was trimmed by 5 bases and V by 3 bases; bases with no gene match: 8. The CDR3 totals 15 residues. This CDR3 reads CSARPPGLGTGELFF. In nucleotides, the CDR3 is TGCAGTGCTAGGCCCCCGGGACTAGGAACCGGGGAGCTGTTTTTT.

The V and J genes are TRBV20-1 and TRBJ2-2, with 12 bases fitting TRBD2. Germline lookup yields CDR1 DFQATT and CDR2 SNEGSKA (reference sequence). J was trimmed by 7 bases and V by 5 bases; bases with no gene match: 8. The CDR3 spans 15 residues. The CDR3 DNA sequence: TGCAGTGCTGACGGACTAGCGGGACGGGTCGGGGAGCTGTTTTTT. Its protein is CSADGLAGRVGELFF.

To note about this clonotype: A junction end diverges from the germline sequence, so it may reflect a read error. The CDR3 DNA is TGTGCCAGCGGCTCCTTACTAGCGGTGAACACCGGGGAGCTGGTTTTT. Its translation is CASGSLLAVNTGELVF. This chain uses TRBV27 with TRBJ2-2; 8 nucleotides match TRBD2. CDR3 length equals 16 residues. Germline-derived CDR1 and CDR2 are MNHEY and SMNVEV (reference sequence).

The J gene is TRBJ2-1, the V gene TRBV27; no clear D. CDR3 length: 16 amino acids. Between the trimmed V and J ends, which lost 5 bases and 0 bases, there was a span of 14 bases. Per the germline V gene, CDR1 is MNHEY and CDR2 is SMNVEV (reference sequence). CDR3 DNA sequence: TGTGCCAGCAGTAGTCTAGGGCGAAGCTCCTACAATGAGCAGTTCTTC. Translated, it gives CASSSLGRSSYNEQFF.

The CDR3 sequence is CASSGGTSGTLYEQYF. The CDR3 region has the DNA TGTGCCAGCAGCGGTGGGACTAGCGGGACCCTCTACGAGCAGTACTTC. This rearrangement joins TRBV7-9 to TRBJ2-7, with 13 positions matching TRBD2. This CDR3 contains 16 residues. CDR1 is SEHNR and CDR2 is FQNEAQ in the germline V gene (reference sequence). Trimming took 5 bases from V and 3 from J; bases not matched to a gene: 7.